This T cell receptor (beta chain) appears in the sequencing data of a study of cytomegalovirus exposure and HLA in healthy donors. In the study overall: Among the roughly 400 genotyped donors, about 81% were placed in the Caucasian-associated ancestry cluster.

Notes on this clone: Its antigen remains unknown.

General study findings and limits: Apparent HLA restriction characterized most CMV-associated TCR beta chains in a later analysis. Listed as cytomegalovirus-associated were around 160 TCR beta chains.

It was with 60 Vbeta and 13 Jbeta primers that the PCR ran. Libraries were prepared by immunoSEQ multiplex PCR; TCRdb keeps only in-frame clonotypes and omits some of them. This repertoire shows more than 200,000 clones, roughly 82% found once; its top ten account for nearly 6%. The CDR3 covers 14 residues. Trimming shortened V by 6 bases and J by 1 base, and 10 bases separated the two germline ends. Germline V gene lookup returns CDR1 WSHSY and CDR2 SAAADI. The rearrangement links TRBV10-2 to TRBJ2-1, with a possible D match to TRBD2 (5 bases). This receptor was obtained from a man aged 35 to 55 in good health and CMV-seropositive. Material: PBMCs. The DNA for the CDR3 is TGCGCCAGCAGCGCCAGCGGTTCCTACAATGAGCAGTTCTTC. This translates into CASSASGSYNEQFF.